This T cell receptor (beta chain) is from a study of tumor and adjacent non-tumor tissue in lung cancer. The overall study: Stage I to III disease affected 9 to 10 men and roughly five women aged roughly 31 to 76.

This clonotype is a singleton in its sample. Sequence at one end of the junction differs from germline and may be a read error. This CDR3 comprises 13 residues. Germline V CDR1 and CDR2: ENHRY, SYGVKD. The library came from three nested PCR rounds adapted from ARM-PCR protocols. TCRdb itself ran the multiplex PCR reads through MiXCR, one entry per CDR3 protein. Among 60,000 to 95,000 distinct CDR3 sequences, under 85% were seen once, and the ten largest hold 12%. No cell sorting was done before RNA was extracted from the tissue. The genes are TRBV10-3 and TRBJ2-1; perhaps TRBD2 as D (5 bases). Sequencing used lung tumor tissue. This sequence originates from a woman aged 45 to 65 with non-small cell lung cancer. The CDR3 loop reads CATRGSSYNERLF. For the CDR3, the DNA is TGTGCCACGCGTGGGAGCTCCTACAATGAGCGGCTCTTC.